Below, 21 T cell receptor beta chains from the same sample are listed, as sequenced in a study of shared clonotypes between healthy human individuals. Sequenced by immunoSEQ multiplex PCR; TCRdb stores in-frame clones only, minus some. This sample has 490,000 or so clones, with 70% to 80% found just once. Sequencing input: PBMCs. These receptor sequences come from a woman aged 40 to 55 in good health. Some clones in this sample may be carry-over from other donors' samples.

The V gene is TRBV5-1, the J gene TRBJ2-1; 12 nucleotides agree with TRBD2. The germline V gene encodes CDR1 SGHRS and CDR2 YFSETQ. The V segment lost 1 base and the J segment 7 bases; nucleotides outside the gene matches: 3. The CDR3 length is 15 residues. The CDR3 loop reads CASSLWTSGENEQFF. The CDR3 region has the DNA TGCGCCAGCAGCTTGTGGACTAGCGGGGAGAATGAGCAGTTCTTC.

The CDR3 nucleotides are TGTGCCAGCAGTTTAGGGCTAGCAGGAATCGGGGAGCTGTTTTTT. This gives the protein CASSLGLAGIGELFF. The chain has TRBV28 and TRBJ2-2, with D possibly matching TRBD2 (5 bases). Germline loops: CDR1 MDHEN, CDR2 SYDVKM. This CDR3 region has 15 residues. V lost 2 bases to trimming and J lost 7 bases, with 14 bases between them.

This clone has more than one count but fewer than ten. This sequence joins TRBV7-2 and TRBJ2-2, with D perhaps matching TRBD2 (6 bases). The germline V gene has CDR1 SGHTA and CDR2 FQGNSA. This CDR3 comprises 16 residues. Trimming removed 5 bases at V and 0 bases at J, with 13 bases between. The CDR3 is CASSPGLNTNTGELFF. For the CDR3, the DNA is TGTGCCAGCAGCCCGGGACTCAATACGAACACCGGGGAGCTGTTTTTT.

CDR3 protein: CASSLGVAGGYEQYF. The CDR3 bases are TGTGCCAGCAGCTTAGGGGTAGCGGGAGGTTACGAGCAGTACTTC. The chain has TRBV27 and TRBJ2-7; 10 positions agree with TRBD2. This CDR3 region has 15 residues. CDR1 and CDR2 from the germline V gene are MNHEY and SMNVEV (reference sequence). V was pared by 6 bases and J by 4 bases, with 9 bases of the junction left unmatched.

This clone has more than one count but fewer than ten. The CDR3: CASSLSIAGVADTQYF. CDR3 coding DNA: TGCGCCAGCAGCTTGTCCATAGCGGGAGTCGCAGATACGCAGTATTTT. The chain employs TRBV5-1 and TRBJ2-3; TRBD2 matches 9 bases. The germline gives CDR1 SGHRS, CDR2 YFSETQ. The CDR3 extends over 16 amino acids. Losses at the gene ends were 1 base for V and 4 bases for J; bases not matched to a gene: 7.

This chain uses TRBV5-4 with TRBJ1-1; unclear D gene. The CDR3 has 14 residues. Trimming took off 5 bases at V and 0 bases at J, with 11 bases between the two ends. Germline CDR1 is SGHNT and CDR2 is YYREEE (reference sequence). Here the CDR3 reads CASRESVLNTEAFF. DNA for the CDR3: TGTGCCAGCAGGGAGTCGGTCCTGAACACTGAAGCTTTCTTT. The variable domain in full, with the rest retrieved from reference TRBV5-4 and TRBJ1-1, is ETGVTQSPTHLIKTRGQQVTLRCSSQSGHNTVSWYQQALGQGPQFIFQYYREEENGRGNFPPRFSGLQFPNYSSELNVNALELDDSALYLCASRESVLNTEAFFGQGTRLTVV.

This chain joins TRBV5-4 and TRBJ2-7; D possibly corresponds to TRBD1 (5 bases). The CDR3 runs 14 residues. V lost 4 bases to trimming and J lost 5 bases, with 16 bases between them. The germline gives CDR1 SGHNT, CDR2 YYREEE (reference sequence). Here the CDR3 DNA reads TGTGCCAGCAGCCAAACCTCGGACATCCACGAGCAGTACTTC. Translation gives CASSQTSDIHEQYF.

The J gene is TRBJ1-3, the V gene TRBV15, with 10 bases matching TRBD1. Germline assignment: CDR1 LNHNV and CDR2 YYDKDF (reference sequence). The CDR3 length is 14 residues. Germline trimming cut 5 bases from V and 7 bases from J; bases unmatched to any gene: 5. CDR3 DNA sequence: TGTGCCACCAGCGGGGACAGGGGCACGAACACCATATATTTT. Its protein is CATSGDRGTNTIYF.

The genes are TRBV30 and TRBJ2-2; tentatively, D is TRBD1 (6 bases). The CDR3 totals 16 residues. Germline values: CDR1 GTSNPN, CDR2 SVGIG (reference sequence). With 1 base removed from V and 2 bases from J, the gap between germline ends came to 14 bases. The CDR3 nucleotides read TGTGCCTGGAGTGGCCGGGCAGGGGTAAACACCGGGGAGCTGTTTTTT. This translates into CAWSGRAGVNTGELFF.

J is TRBJ2-3 and V is TRBV19; tentatively, D is TRBD1 (6 bases). The CDR3 covers 15 residues. V was cut by 4 bases and J by 1 base, with 12 bases left in between. Per germline, CDR1 LNHDA and CDR2 SQIVND (reference sequence). The CDR3 bases are TGTGCCAGTAGTACCGGAACAGGGCGCACAGATACGCAGTATTTT. Amino acids: CASSTGTGRTDTQYF.

A remark on this clone: A read error may be the cause here, since a much bigger clone is one base away. The CDR3 ends on some other residue instead of the conserved phenylalanine or tryptophan, so this is likely a read error. The chain links TRBV5-1 to TRBJ2-7; tentatively, D is TRBD2 (6 bases). CDR3 length equals 14 residues. V was trimmed by 0 bases and J by 5 bases, leaving 12 bases between them. CDR1 and CDR2 (germline): SGHRS, YFSETQ. The CDR3 protein is CASSLEGLGDEQYL. The DNA for the CDR3 is TGCGCCAGCAGCTTGGAGGGACTCGGGGACGAGCAGTACCTC.

This clone was detected only a few times. Other DNA sequences in this sample translate to the same CDR3. The chain is built from TRBV5-1 and TRBJ2-5; D may be TRBD1 (6 bases). V was trimmed by 4 bases and J by 5 bases, leaving 9 bases between them. CDR1 and CDR2 from the germline V gene are SGHRS and YFSETQ. The CDR3 totals 12 residues. The CDR3 loop reads CASSPQGETQYF. CDR3 nucleotide sequence: TGCGCCAGCAGCCCCCAGGGGGAGACCCAGTACTTC.

This clone appeared a few times. This rearrangement joins TRBV29-1 to TRBJ1-1; 7 positions match TRBD1. Trimming took 6 bases from V and 6 from J; bases not matched to a gene: 10. The V gene's germline CDR1 is SQVTM and CDR2 ANQGSEA. CDR3 length: 13 amino acids. The CDR3 reads CSVRQRTGSEAFF. The CDR3 DNA reads as TGCAGCGTCCGGCAAAGGACAGGCTCTGAAGCTTTCTTT.

The chain has TRBV29-1 and TRBJ1-1; D not resolved. The V gene's germline CDR1 is SQVTM and CDR2 ANQGSEA. This CDR3 is built from 13 residues. Between the trimmed V and J ends, which lost 7 bases and 0 bases, there was a span of 12 bases. CDR3 coding DNA: TGCAGCGCAGCCGGGCGCCTGAACACTGAAGCTTTCTTT. Its translation is CSAAGRLNTEAFF.

J is TRBJ2-7 and V is TRBV11-2, with D tentatively TRBD2 (5 bases). This CDR3 is built from 14 residues. V was cut by 5 bases and J by 7 bases, with 18 bases left in between. Looked up from germline, CDR1 is SGHAT and CDR2 is FQNNGV. CDR3 bases: TGTGCCAGCAGCCCACTCGGCCGGACGGGGGAGCAGTACTTC. Amino acid sequence: CASSPLGRTGEQYF.

On this clone itself: Being one base from a much bigger clone, this may be a read error. V is TRBV11-3 and J is TRBJ2-7; 7 bases agree with TRBD2. The CDR3 consists of 13 residues. Germline assignment: CDR1 SGHNT and CDR2 YENEEA. This chain's CDR3 is CASSFGLGGEQHF. The CDR3 nucleotides are TGTGCCAGCAGCTTCGGACTAGGAGGGGAGCAGCACTTC.

This chain joins TRBV28 and TRBJ2-3, with 7 bases aligning to TRBD2. Germline V gives CDR1 MDHEN, CDR2 SYDVKM. CDR3 length: 15 residues. The trim removed 4 bases at V and 6 bases at J, leaving 10 bases unmatched. CDR3 in DNA: TGTGCCAGCAGTTCCCGGGACTACCTCCCCGATACGCAGTATTTT. As protein: CASSSRDYLPDTQYF.

This clone occurred a few times. Only one base separates this from a far larger clonotype, so it likely reflects a read error. V gene TRBV5-1 combines with J gene TRBJ1-2, with 7 bases identical to TRBD1. The germline CDR1 and CDR2 sequences are SGHRS and YFSETQ. The CDR3 extends over 14 amino acids. CDR3: CAGSPRDRNYGYTF. The CDR3 region has the DNA TGCGCCGGCAGCCCGCGGGACAGAAACTATGGCTACACCTTC.

The chain recombines TRBV2 with TRBJ1-6; D uncertain. The V gene's germline CDR1 is SNHLY and CDR2 FYNNEI. V dropped 8 bases and J dropped 9 bases, with 17 bases sitting between them. This CDR3 comprises 14 residues. The CDR3 loop is CASAPRSHGSPLHF. The DNA for the CDR3 is TGTGCCAGCGCCCCGCGCAGCCATGGTTCACCCCTCCACTTT. Complete variable domain (other parts from reference TRBV2 and TRBJ1-6): EPEVTQTPSHQVTQMGQEVILRCVPISNHLYFYWYRQILGQKVEFLVSFYNNEISEKSEIFDDQFSVERPDGSNFTLKIRSTKLEDSAMYFCASAPRSHGSPLHFGNGTRLTVT.

To note about this clone: Since a much larger clone is just one base distant, this may be a read error. V gene TRBV7-2 combines with J gene TRBJ2-3; D is ambiguous. V lost 1 base and J lost 4, with 6 bases in between. Per the germline V gene, CDR1 is SGHTA and CDR2 is FQGNSA. The CDR3 totals 13 residues. CDR3 sequence: CASSLGTSDTQYF. CDR3 DNA: TGTGCCAGCAGCTTAGGGACGTCAGATACGCAGTATTTT.

V gene TRBV28 combines with J gene TRBJ1-2; 12 bases map to TRBD1. This CDR3 is built from 16 residues. J lost 2 bases, V lost 2 bases, and 3 bases had no gene match. Germline CDR1 reads MDHEN; CDR2 reads SYDVKM. CDR3 in DNA: TGTGCCAGCAGTTTAGGAGGGACAGGGGGCAACTATGGCTACACCTTC. This gives the protein CASSLGGTGGNYGYTF.